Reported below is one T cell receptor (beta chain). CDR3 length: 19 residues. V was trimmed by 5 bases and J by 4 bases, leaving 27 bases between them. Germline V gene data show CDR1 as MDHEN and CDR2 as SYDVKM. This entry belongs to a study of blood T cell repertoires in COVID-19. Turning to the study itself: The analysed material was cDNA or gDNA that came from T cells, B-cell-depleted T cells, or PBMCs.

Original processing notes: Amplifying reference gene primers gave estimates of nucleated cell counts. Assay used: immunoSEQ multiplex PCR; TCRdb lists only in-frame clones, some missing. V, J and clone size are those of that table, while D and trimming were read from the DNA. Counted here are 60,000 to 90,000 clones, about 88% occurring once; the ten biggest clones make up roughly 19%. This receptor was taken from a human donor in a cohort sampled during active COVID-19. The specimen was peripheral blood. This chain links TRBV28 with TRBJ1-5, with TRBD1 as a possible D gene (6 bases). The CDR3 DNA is TGTGCCAGCAGTCCTCTCTTCCTGACAGGTAGGGGTGGTAATCAGCCCCAGCATTTT. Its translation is CASSPLFLTGRGGNQPQHF.